These T cell receptor beta chains were read from a single sample in a study of blood T cell repertoires in COVID-19. TCRdb keeps only in-frame clones here, not all; method: immunoSEQ multiplex PCR. The sample gives some 230,000 clones, 65% to 90% of which show up once; around 7.2% is in the top ten. Source material: peripheral blood. The source of these receptors is a woman aged 45-59 years with acute or convalescent COVID-19. Both conserved end residues are part of each CDR3. D genes are given only for firm matches. For some rows the clone size is stated as once, few or many, or as a class when expanded; others skip it.

J gene: TRBJ1-6; clone size: .; V gene: TRBV4-3; D gene: .; CDR3 DNA: TGCGCCAGCAGCCAAGATCTTGGAGATTCACCCCTCCACTTT; CDR3 protein: CASSQDLGDSPLHF
J gene: TRBJ1-5; clone size: .; V gene: TRBV4-3; D gene: TRBD1; CDR3 DNA: TGCGCCAGCAGCCGTAGACAGGGGGATCAGCCCCAGCATTTT; CDR3 protein: CASSRRQGDQPQHF
J gene: TRBJ1-1; clone size: .; V gene: TRBV3-1/TRBV3-2; D gene: .; CDR3 DNA: TGTGCCAGCAGCCAAGATCACAAGGGAGGGCCAGCTTTCTTT; CDR3 protein: CASSQDHKGGPAFF
J gene: TRBJ2-7; clone size: once; V gene: TRBV6-1; D gene: .; CDR3 DNA: TGTGCCAGCAGTGAATACGAGAAAAACTCCTACGAGCAGTACTTC; CDR3 protein: CASSEYEKNSYEQYF
J gene: TRBJ2-7; clone size: once; V gene: TRBV7-2; D gene: TRBD1; CDR3 DNA: TGTGCCAGCAGCAGGACCGGGACAGGGGCCTACGAGCAGTACTTC; CDR3 protein: CASSRTGTGAYEQYF
J gene: TRBJ2-1; clone size: few; V gene: TRBV10-3; D gene: .; CDR3 DNA: TGTGCCATCAGACGGGACACCCCTTTCGGGGAGCAGTTCTTC; CDR3 protein: CAIRRDTPFGEQFF
J gene: TRBJ2-3; clone size: .; V gene: TRBV5-4; D gene: .; CDR3 DNA: TGCTCTCTAGGAGGGACAGATACGCAGTATTTT; CDR3 protein: CSLGGTDTQYF
J gene: TRBJ2-7; clone size: .; V gene: TRBV7-9; D gene: TRBD1; CDR3 DNA: TGTGCCAGCAGCTCGACAGGGGGCGGCTACGAGCAGTACTTC; CDR3 protein: CASSSTGGGYEQYF
J gene: TRBJ2-1; clone size: .; V gene: TRBV6-2/TRBV6-3; D gene: .; CDR3 DNA: TGTGCCAGCAGTTACTCAGACTCAAGCTCCTACAATGAGCAGTTCTTC; CDR3 protein: CASSYSDSSSYNEQFF
J gene: TRBJ1-2; clone size: .; V gene: TRBV3-1/TRBV3-2; D gene: TRBD1; CDR3 DNA: TGTGCCAGCAGCCAGACAGGGGTCGGCTACACCTTC; CDR3 protein: CASSQTGVGYTF
J gene: TRBJ2-1; clone size: .; V gene: TRBV19; D gene: .; CDR3 DNA: TGTGCCAGTAGTATAGGACTGAGTACCTACAATGAGCAGTTCTTC; CDR3 protein: CASSIGLSTYNEQFF
J gene: TRBJ1-1; clone size: .; V gene: TRBV7-2; D gene: .; CDR3 DNA: TGTGCCAGCAGCTTGAGTTTTGGTTCGACTGAAGCTTTCTTT; CDR3 protein: CASSLSFGSTEAFF
J gene: TRBJ2-3; clone size: .; V gene: TRBV27; D gene: TRBD1; CDR3 DNA: TGTGCCAGCAGTACAGGGGGCGGCCTGGCTACGCAGTATTTT; CDR3 protein: CASSTGGGLATQYF
J gene: TRBJ2-7; clone size: .; V gene: TRBV7-2; D gene: .; CDR3 DNA: TGTGCCAGCAGCCCCTTCATGGGCACCTACGAGCAGTACTTC; CDR3 protein: CASSPFMGTYEQYF
J gene: TRBJ2-7; clone size: .; V gene: TRBV25-1; D gene: .; CDR3 DNA: TGTGCCAGCACCCCCAACATGGTGGTCGAGCAGTACTTC; CDR3 protein: CASTPNMVVEQYF
J gene: TRBJ1-1; clone size: .; V gene: TRBV6-6; D gene: .; CDR3 DNA: TGTGCCAGCAGTCCCCCCCAGGGGAGCGGCACTGAAGCTTTCTTT; CDR3 protein: CASSPPQGSGTEAFF
J gene: TRBJ2-7; clone size: few; V gene: TRBV5-1; D gene: TRBD1; CDR3 DNA: TGCGCCAGCAGCCCGGGACAGCCCAGCGGTTACGAGCAGTACTTC; CDR3 protein: CASSPGQPSGYEQYF
J gene: TRBJ1-5; clone size: .; V gene: TRBV28; D gene: TRBD1; CDR3 DNA: TGTGCCAGCAGGTCGACAGGGGTTAGCAATCAGCCCCAGCATTTT; CDR3 protein: CASRSTGVSNQPQHF
J gene: TRBJ2-5; clone size: .; V gene: TRBV5-1; D gene: TRBD1; CDR3 DNA: TGCGCCAGCAGCCTACCACTGGGGCAGGGGGCCGAGACCCAGTACTTC; CDR3 protein: CASSLPLGQGAETQYF
J gene: TRBJ1-2; clone size: .; V gene: TRBV28; D gene: TRBD1; CDR3 DNA: TGTGCCAGCAGACCGGGACAGGGGGCCGTCTATGGCTACACCTTC; CDR3 protein: CASRPGQGAVYGYTF
J gene: TRBJ2-5; clone size: .; V gene: TRBV4-2; D gene: TRBD1; CDR3 DNA: TGTGCCAGCAGGCTTACCTCCGGGACAGGCTACCAAGAGACCCAGTACTTC; CDR3 protein: CASRLTSGTGYQETQYF
J gene: TRBJ2-3; clone size: .; V gene: TRBV19; D gene: TRBD2; CDR3 DNA: TGTGCCAGTAGTCCCGAGGGCGGGAGGGCAGGAGATACGCAGTATTTT; CDR3 protein: CASSPEGGRAGDTQYF
J gene: TRBJ1-1; clone size: once; V gene: TRBV4-1; D gene: .; CDR3 DNA: TGCGCCAGCAGCCAACACGCCCTCCGGGTCACGTCCATGAACACTGAAGCTTTCTTT; CDR3 protein: CASSQHALRVTSMNTEAFF
J gene: TRBJ2-7; clone size: .; V gene: TRBV28; D gene: TRBD1; CDR3 DNA: TGTGCCAGCAGTGGACAGGGAGCCACCTCCTACGAGCAGTACTTC; CDR3 protein: CASSGQGATSYEQYF
J gene: TRBJ2-3; clone size: .; V gene: TRBV5-4; D gene: TRBD2; CDR3 DNA: TGTGCCAGCAGCACCAGCGGGAGGGGCTCCGATACGCAGTATTTT; CDR3 protein: CASSTSGRGSDTQYF
J gene: TRBJ1-2; clone size: .; V gene: TRBV5-5; D gene: .; CDR3 DNA: TGTGCCAGCAGCTTGTCCAGCGCAGGGACTGCCTATGGCTACACCTTC; CDR3 protein: CASSLSSAGTAYGYTF
J gene: TRBJ2-6; clone size: .; V gene: TRBV4-1; D gene: .; CDR3 DNA: TGCGCCAGCAGCCAAGTCGCCGGACACCTCTCTGGGGCCAACGTCCTGACTTTC; CDR3 protein: CASSQVAGHLSGANVLTF
J gene: TRBJ2-1; clone size: .; V gene: TRBV5-4; D gene: TRBD2; CDR3 DNA: TGTGCCAGCAGACCACCCGGGACTACCAATGAGCAGTTCTTC; CDR3 protein: CASRPPGTTNEQFF
J gene: TRBJ2-7; clone size: .; V gene: TRBV30; D gene: TRBD2; CDR3 DNA: TGTGCCTGGAGTCCGGGACTAGCGGTTTCCTACGAGCAGTACTTC; CDR3 protein: CAWSPGLAVSYEQYF
J gene: TRBJ2-4; clone size: .; V gene: TRBV12-3/TRBV12-4; D gene: .; CDR3 DNA: TGTGCCAGTAGATATTCCGGCAAAAACATTCAGTACTTC; CDR3 protein: CASRYSGKNIQYF
J gene: TRBJ1-5; clone size: few; V gene: TRBV10-3; D gene: .; CDR3 DNA: TGTGCCATCAGTGGCGGGCCGGGTAGCAATCAGCCCCAGCATTTT; CDR3 protein: CAISGGPGSNQPQHF
J gene: TRBJ2-3; clone size: few; V gene: TRBV7-9; D gene: .; CDR3 DNA: TGTGCCAGCAGCTTAAGGCAGGCTAGCACAGATACGCAGTATTTT; CDR3 protein: CASSLRQASTDTQYF
J gene: TRBJ2-5; clone size: .; V gene: TRBV18; D gene: .; CDR3 DNA: TGTGCCAGCTCAAAAGACCCCAGCGGGGAGACCCAGTACTTC; CDR3 protein: CASSKDPSGETQYF
J gene: TRBJ1-2; clone size: .; V gene: TRBV19; D gene: TRBD1; CDR3 DNA: TGTGCCAGCCATCGACAGGGCGCGGGCGGGGGCTACACCTTC; CDR3 protein: CASHRQGAGGGYTF
J gene: TRBJ1-6; clone size: .; V gene: TRBV19; D gene: TRBD1; CDR3 DNA: TGTGCCAGTAGTATACGGGGACAGGGGCACTTATCGCCCCTCCACTTT; CDR3 protein: CASSIRGQGHLSPLHF
J gene: TRBJ1-2; clone size: .; V gene: TRBV6-5; D gene: .; CDR3 DNA: TGTGCCAGCAGCGTACAGCCGGCGTTCTATGGCTACACCTTC; CDR3 protein: CASSVQPAFYGYTF
J gene: TRBJ1-5; clone size: .; V gene: TRBV6-6; D gene: .; CDR3 DNA: TGTGCCAGCAGTTACTCAGAGATGAATCAGCCCCAGCATTTT; CDR3 protein: CASSYSEMNQPQHF
J gene: TRBJ1-1; clone size: .; V gene: TRBV5-1; D gene: TRBD1; CDR3 DNA: TGCGCCAGCAGCCCTGCGACAGGGTCGAACACTGAAGCTTTCTTT; CDR3 protein: CASSPATGSNTEAFF
J gene: TRBJ2-2; clone size: .; V gene: TRBV25-1; D gene: .; CDR3 DNA: TGTGCCAGCAGTGAACTGGGGGGGCCCACCGGGGAGCTGTTTTTT; CDR3 protein: CASSELGGPTGELFF
J gene: TRBJ1-1; clone size: .; V gene: TRBV10-3; D gene: .; CDR3 DNA: TGTGCCATCAGTGAGTCGACAGGGAACACTGAAGCTTTCTTT; CDR3 protein: CAISESTGNTEAFF
J gene: TRBJ1-1; clone size: .; V gene: TRBV7-9; D gene: .; CDR3 DNA: TGTGCCAGCAGCTTAGTCGCGGGCACTGAAGCTTTCTTT; CDR3 protein: CASSLVAGTEAFF
J gene: TRBJ2-7; clone size: .; V gene: TRBV3-1/TRBV3-2; D gene: .; CDR3 DNA: TGTGCCAGCAGCCAAGGGACAGCCCGCTACGAGCAGTACTTC; CDR3 protein: CASSQGTARYEQYF
J gene: TRBJ2-5; clone size: .; V gene: TRBV27; D gene: .; CDR3 DNA: TGTGCCAGCAGTGGACTAACTAGAGGCCAAGAGACCCAGTACTTC; CDR3 protein: CASSGLTRGQETQYF
J gene: TRBJ2-1; clone size: .; V gene: TRBV3-1/TRBV3-2; D gene: TRBD2; CDR3 DNA: TGTGCCAGCAGCCCTCCCAGGAGACTAGCGGGGGAGGAGCAGTTCTTC; CDR3 protein: CASSPPRRLAGEEQFF
J gene: TRBJ2-7; clone size: .; V gene: TRBV4-1; D gene: .; CDR3 DNA: TGCGCCAGCAGCCAAGGTATTACTCCGTCTGAGCAGTACTTC; CDR3 protein: CASSQGITPSEQYF
J gene: TRBJ2-3; clone size: few; V gene: TRBV24-1; D gene: .; CDR3 DNA: TGTGCCACCAGTGATGACTACCTGACTAGCACAGATACGCAGTATTTT; CDR3 protein: CATSDDYLTSTDTQYF
J gene: TRBJ1-5; clone size: .; V gene: TRBV2; D gene: .; CDR3 DNA: TGTGCCAGCAGTGACAGGGTAGGACAGCCCCAGCATTTT; CDR3 protein: CASSDRVGQPQHF
J gene: TRBJ2-5; clone size: once; V gene: TRBV7-9; D gene: .; CDR3 DNA: TGTGCCAGCAGCTTAGGGGGCCGAGAGACCCAGTACTTC; CDR3 protein: CASSLGGRETQYF